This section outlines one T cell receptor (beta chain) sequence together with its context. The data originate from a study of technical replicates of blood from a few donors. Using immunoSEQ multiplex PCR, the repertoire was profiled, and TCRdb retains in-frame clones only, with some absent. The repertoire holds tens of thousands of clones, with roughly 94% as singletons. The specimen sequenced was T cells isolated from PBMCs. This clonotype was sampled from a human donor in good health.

The CDR3 loop is CASSPIPVSGTYNEQFF. Written as DNA, the CDR3 is TGCGCCAGCAGCCCTATTCCAGTAAGCGGGACTTACAATGAGCAGTTCTTC. The chain recombines TRBV5-1 with TRBJ2-1, with 7 bases lining up with TRBD2. The V and J ends lost 4 bases and 4 bases, in that order; junction bases with no gene match: 14. The CDR3 covers 17 residues. Per germline, CDR1 SGHRS and CDR2 YFSETQ.